This is a list of T cell receptor beta chains from one sample in a study of blood T cell repertoires in COVID-19. Clones were read by immunoSEQ multiplex PCR, and TCRdb kept only the in-frame ones, dropping some. The sample records 80,000 or so clones, about 88% being singletons. Material for sequencing was peripheral blood. The receptors shown here come from a human donor in a cohort sampled during active COVID-19. Both conserved end residues are part of each CDR3. Each record gives: D gene, V gene, clone size, J gene, CDR3 DNA, CDR3 protein. D genes are given only for firm matches. For some rows the clone size is stated as once, few or many, or as a class when expanded; others skip it.

>-|TRBV3-1/TRBV3-2|-|TRBJ1-6
TGTGCCAGCAGCCAAGGAGGTAATTCACCCCTCCACTTT
CASSQGGNSPLHF
>-|TRBV12-3/TRBV12-4|-|TRBJ2-7
TGTGCCACCTCTTCCTACGAGCAGTACTTC
CATSSYEQYF
>-|TRBV20-1|-|TRBJ2-7
TGCAGTGCTAGATCTCCGTACGAGCAGTACTTC
CSARSPYEQYF
>TRBD2|TRBV5-1|-|TRBJ2-1
TGCGCCAGCTCATCTGGGGTCGGACTAGCAGCCGACAATGAGCAGTTCTTC
CASSSGVGLAADNEQFF
>-|TRBV20-1|-|TRBJ2-1
TGCAGTGCTAGTCGGCGGTTGGAGCAGTTCTTC
CSASRRLEQFF
>-|TRBV15|-|TRBJ2-7
TGTGCCACCAGCAGAGATCATGTGGGGGGGGCAGGAGGTTACGAGCAGTACTTC
CATSRDHVGGAGGYEQYF
>-|TRBV18|-|TRBJ1-1
TGTGCCAGCTCACCTTCTGGGAGGCTAAACACTGAAGCTTTCTTT
CASSPSGRLNTEAFF
>TRBD1|TRBV10-3|-|TRBJ2-7
TGTGCCATCAGTGAGGGGACAGGGTACTACGAGCAGTACTTC
CAISEGTGYYEQYF
>TRBD2|TRBV3-1/TRBV3-2|-|TRBJ2-3
TGTGCCAGCAGCCAAGACCTAGCGGGAGGGCCAGGCTCCACAGATACGCAGTATTTT
CASSQDLAGGPGSTDTQYF
>TRBD1|TRBV3-1/TRBV3-2|-|TRBJ1-1
TGTGCCAGCACCTCTCGACAGGGGCAGAACACTGAAGCTTTCTTT
CASTSRQGQNTEAFF
>TRBD1|TRBV28|-|TRBJ1-6
TGTGCCAGCAGGAATACACAGGGGGATTCACCCCTCCACTTT
CASRNTQGDSPLHF
>-|TRBV7-8|-|TRBJ2-6
TGTGCCAGCAGCTTCCCACTTGATCCTTCCGGGGCCAACGTCCTGACTTTC
CASSFPLDPSGANVLTF
>TRBD1|TRBV5-6|once|TRBJ2-2
TGTGCCAGCAGCCTCGGACAGGGCACCGGGGAGCTGTTTTTT
CASSLGQGTGELFF
>-|TRBV20-1|-|TRBJ2-1
TGCAGTGCTAGAGCGTACAATGAGCAGTTCTTC
CSARAYNEQFF
>-|TRBV6-5|-|TRBJ1-1
TGTGCCAGCAGTTACGACGGGACAATGAACACTGAAGCTTTCTTT
CASSYDGTMNTEAFF
>TRBD1|TRBV6-5|-|TRBJ1-4
TGTGCCAGCAGTTACTCGACAGGGGGTGTAGAAAAACTGTTTTTT
CASSYSTGGVEKLFF
>-|TRBV30|-|TRBJ1-1
TGTGCCTGGAGTGTCTGGGACACGAACACTGAAGCTTTCTTT
CAWSVWDTNTEAFF
>TRBD1|TRBV5-5|-|TRBJ2-3
TGTGCCAGCAGCTCGACAGGGAATTCCGCAGATACGCAGTATTTT
CASSSTGNSADTQYF
>-|TRBV30|-|TRBJ1-2
TGTGCCTGGAGCGACGACAGGCTTTTAGGCTACACCTTC
CAWSDDRLLGYTF
>-|TRBV30|-|TRBJ1-1
TGTGCCTGGAGTGTACTAGGAGAAGCTTTCTTT
CAWSVLGEAFF
>-|TRBV6-5|-|TRBJ1-4
TGTGCCAGCAGGGTGACAGTGAATAATGAAAAACTGTTTTTT
CASRVTVNNEKLFF
>-|TRBV10-3|-|TRBJ2-7
TGTGCCATCAGTACAACCCTGAGCCGGGACTTTACCTACGAGCAGTACTTC
CAISTTLSRDFTYEQYF
>-|TRBV5-1|-|TRBJ2-1
TGCGCCAGCAGCTTGGAGGGGACAAGTTACAATGAGCAGTTCTTC
CASSLEGTSYNEQFF
>-|TRBV4-2|-|TRBJ1-6
TGTGCCAGCAGCCCTGGCGGATCGCCCCTCCACTTT
CASSPGGSPLHF
>-|TRBV3-1/TRBV3-2|-|TRBJ2-1
TGTGCCAGCAGCCAATTCGGTAATGAGCAGTTCTTC
CASSQFGNEQFF
>TRBD2|TRBV5-4|-|TRBJ2-5
TGTGCCAGCAGCTTGGCTAGCGGGGGGGGCCGGTGGGAGACCCAGTACTTC
CASSLASGGGRWETQYF
>-|TRBV19|-|TRBJ2-2
TGTGCCAGTAGGGGGGGAGCGACGATTGGGGAGCTGTTTTTT
CASRGGATIGELFF
>-|TRBV14|-|TRBJ2-4
TGTGCCAGCAGCCAAGCAGGGATAGTTCAGTACTTC
CASSQAGIVQYF
>-|TRBV5-4|-|TRBJ2-4
TGTGCCAGCAGCTTAGGGGGTACAGGGGAGGTGGGAAACATTCAGTACTTC
CASSLGGTGEVGNIQYF
>TRBD1|TRBV19|-|TRBJ2-2
TGTGCCAGCGGACAGGACTACACCGGGGAGCTGTTTTTT
CASGQDYTGELFF
>-|TRBV5-4|-|TRBJ1-2
TGTGCCAACAGCTTCTCAGGTTCCCTTAACTATGGCTACACCTTC
CANSFSGSLNYGYTF
>TRBD2|TRBV7-6|once|TRBJ2-7
TGTGCCAGCAGCTTAGCGTTAGCGGGGGGGCCTGGCGAGCAGTACTTC
CASSLALAGGPGEQYF
>-|TRBV5-6|-|TRBJ1-3
TGTGCCAGCAGCTTTCAAGGGGACTCTGGAAACACCATATATTTT
CASSFQGDSGNTIYF
>TRBD2|TRBV7-6|-|TRBJ2-1
TGTGCCAGCAGCTCGGGTACTAGCGGGTCCTACAATGAGCAGTTCTTC
CASSSGTSGSYNEQFF
>TRBD1|TRBV7-8|-|TRBJ2-4
TGTGCCAGCAGCTTAGACCGGACAGGGTCGGCCAAAAACATTCAGTACTTC
CASSLDRTGSAKNIQYF